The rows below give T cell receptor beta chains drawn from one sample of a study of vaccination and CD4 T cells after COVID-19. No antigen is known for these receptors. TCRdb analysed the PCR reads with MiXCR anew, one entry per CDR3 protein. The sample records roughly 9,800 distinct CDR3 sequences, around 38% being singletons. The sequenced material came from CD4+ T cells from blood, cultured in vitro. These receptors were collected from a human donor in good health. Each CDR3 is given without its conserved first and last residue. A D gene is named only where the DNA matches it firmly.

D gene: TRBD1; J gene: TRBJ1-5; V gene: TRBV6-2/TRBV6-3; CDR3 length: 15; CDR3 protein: ASSSFVFGQGNQPQH
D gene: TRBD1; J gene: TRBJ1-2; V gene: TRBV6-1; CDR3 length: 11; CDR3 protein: ASTTGNDYGYT
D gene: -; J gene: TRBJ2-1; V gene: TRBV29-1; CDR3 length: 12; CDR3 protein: SVVSLATYNEQF
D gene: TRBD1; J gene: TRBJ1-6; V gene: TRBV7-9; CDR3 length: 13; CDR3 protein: ASSSQGAGASPLH
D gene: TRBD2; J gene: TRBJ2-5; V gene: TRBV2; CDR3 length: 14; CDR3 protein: ASSNPPGTSWQTQY
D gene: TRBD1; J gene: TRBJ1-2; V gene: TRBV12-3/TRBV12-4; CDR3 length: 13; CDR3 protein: ASSRRQGARDGYT
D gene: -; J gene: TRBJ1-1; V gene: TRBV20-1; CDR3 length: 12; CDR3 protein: SPPSWALNTEAF
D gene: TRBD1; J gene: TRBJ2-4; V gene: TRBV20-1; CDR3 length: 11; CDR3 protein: SATGQGKNIQY
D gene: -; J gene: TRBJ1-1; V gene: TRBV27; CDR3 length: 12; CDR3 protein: ASSLSGGNTEAF
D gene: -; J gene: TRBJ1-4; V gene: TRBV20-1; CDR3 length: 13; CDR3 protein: SARDTGSKNEKLF
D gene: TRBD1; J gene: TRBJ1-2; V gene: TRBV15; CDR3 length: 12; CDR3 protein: ATSSGTGGIGYT
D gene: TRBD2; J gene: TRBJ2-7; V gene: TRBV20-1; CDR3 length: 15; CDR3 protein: SATTGVASGRWDEQY
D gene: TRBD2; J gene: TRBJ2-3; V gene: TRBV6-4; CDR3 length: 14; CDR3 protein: ASSDSPSGSTDTQY
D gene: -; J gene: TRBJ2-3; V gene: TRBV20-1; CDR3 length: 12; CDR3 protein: SAIMPGSTDTQY
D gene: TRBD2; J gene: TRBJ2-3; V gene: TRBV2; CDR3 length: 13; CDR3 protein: ASTGLAGTVDTQY
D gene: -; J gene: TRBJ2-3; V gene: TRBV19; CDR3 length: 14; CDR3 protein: ASSIGGLRVGDTQY
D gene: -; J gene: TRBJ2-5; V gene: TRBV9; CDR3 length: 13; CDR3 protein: ASSVVLGGTETQY
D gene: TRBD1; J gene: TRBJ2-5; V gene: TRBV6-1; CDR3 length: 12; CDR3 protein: ASSQPGTGAAQY
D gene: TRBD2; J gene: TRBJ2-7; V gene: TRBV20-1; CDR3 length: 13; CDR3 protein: SASRLAGGPYEQY
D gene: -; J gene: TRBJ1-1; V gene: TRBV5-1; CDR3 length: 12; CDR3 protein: ASSLEGMGTEAF
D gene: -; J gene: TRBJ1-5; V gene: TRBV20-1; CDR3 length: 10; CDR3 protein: SAGGGNQPQH
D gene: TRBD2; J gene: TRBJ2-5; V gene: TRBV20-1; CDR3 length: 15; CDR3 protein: SARGAAGGGPGETQY
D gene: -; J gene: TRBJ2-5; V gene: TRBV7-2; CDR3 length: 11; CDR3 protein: ASSLLRSETQY
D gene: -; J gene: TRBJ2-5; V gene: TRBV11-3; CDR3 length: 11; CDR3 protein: ASSSPGEETQY
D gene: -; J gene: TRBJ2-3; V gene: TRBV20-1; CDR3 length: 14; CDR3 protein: SARDRTRGPGDTQY
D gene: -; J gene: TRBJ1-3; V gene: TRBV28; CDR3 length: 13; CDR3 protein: ASSLFPTAGNTIY
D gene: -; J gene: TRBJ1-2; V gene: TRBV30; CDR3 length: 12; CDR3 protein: AWSVAQGSAGYT
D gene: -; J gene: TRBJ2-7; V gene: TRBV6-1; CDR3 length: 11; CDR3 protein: ASRTGRDYEQY
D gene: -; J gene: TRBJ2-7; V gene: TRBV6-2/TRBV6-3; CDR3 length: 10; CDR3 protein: ASSYPIYEQY
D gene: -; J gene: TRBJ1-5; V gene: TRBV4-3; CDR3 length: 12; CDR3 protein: ASSQEMGHQPQH
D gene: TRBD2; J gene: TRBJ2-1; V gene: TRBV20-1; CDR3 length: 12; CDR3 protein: SAIGGGSYNEQF
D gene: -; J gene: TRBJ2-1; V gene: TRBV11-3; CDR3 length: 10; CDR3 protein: ASSRGRYEQF
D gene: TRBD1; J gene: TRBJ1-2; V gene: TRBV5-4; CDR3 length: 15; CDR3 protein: ASSLGSRQGAIYGYT
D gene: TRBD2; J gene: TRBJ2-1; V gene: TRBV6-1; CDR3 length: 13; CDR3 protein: ASSPRTSGGDEQF
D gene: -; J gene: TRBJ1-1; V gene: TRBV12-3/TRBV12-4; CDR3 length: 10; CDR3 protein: ASSLSGTKAF
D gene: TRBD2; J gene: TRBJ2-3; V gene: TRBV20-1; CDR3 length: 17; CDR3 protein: SAREGPPQGAGIPDTQY
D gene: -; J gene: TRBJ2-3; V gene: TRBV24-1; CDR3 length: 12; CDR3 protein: ATSGGVGSDTQY
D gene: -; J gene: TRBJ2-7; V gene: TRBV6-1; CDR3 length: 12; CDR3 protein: ASSEFGGTYEQY